Below, 10 T cell receptor beta chains from the same sample are listed, as sequenced in a study of cytomegalovirus exposure and HLA in healthy donors. Both 60 Vbeta primers and 13 Jbeta primers went into the PCR. Only in-frame clones appear in the TCRdb table, and some are missing; sequencing was by immunoSEQ multiplex PCR. The sample has under 95,000 clones; around 77% are singletons. Sequencing input: PBMCs. Receptor source: a boy between 10 and 17 years old in good health and CMV-seronegative.

The rearrangement links TRBV28 to TRBJ1-2, with TRBD1 matching 8 bases. There are 17 residues in the CDR3. Germline CDR1 MDHEN, CDR2 SYDVKM. With 2 bases clipped from V and 0 bases from J, the junction kept 8 bases outside the gene matches. CDR3 nucleotide sequence: TGTGCCAGCAGTTTAAGGGCAGGGGGCGGAGCTAACTATGGCTACACCTTC. Amino acid sequence: CASSLRAGGGANYGYTF.

In its sample, this clone was seen once. V gene TRBV5-4 combines with J gene TRBJ1-1; TRBD1 matches at 7 bases. Trimming at V came to 0 bases and at J to 5 bases, leaving 7 bases not matched to a gene. The CDR3 is 15 amino acids. The germline V gene encodes CDR1 SGHNT and CDR2 YYREEE (reference sequence). The CDR3 DNA sequence: TGTGCCAGCAGCTTGGGCACGGGGACAGAAACTGAAGCTTTCTTT. It encodes CASSLGTGTETEAFF.

This chain uses TRBV10-3 with TRBJ2-3; D unclear. With 0 bases removed from V and 2 bases from J, the gap between germline ends came to 9 bases. CDR3 size: 15 residues. The germline V gene has CDR1 ENHRY and CDR2 SYGVKD. Here the CDR3 reads CAISESGSLTDTQYF. CDR3 sequence (DNA): TGTGCCATCAGTGAGTCGGGCAGTCTCACAGATACGCAGTATTTT.

The chain has TRBV28 and TRBJ1-2; tentatively, D is TRBD1 (6 bases). The V end was cut by 4 bases, the J end by 5 bases, with 14 bases between. Germline V gives CDR1 MDHEN, CDR2 SYDVKM. The length of the CDR3 is 14 residues. The CDR3 region is CASSSQGTGYGYTF. In nucleotides, the CDR3 is TGTGCCAGCAGTTCACAGGGTACTGGGTATGGCTACACCTTC.

The chain links TRBV7-2 to TRBJ2-4, with D possibly being TRBD2 (5 bases). V lost 6 bases and J 3 bases, leaving 15 bases between the germline ends. CDR1 is SGHTA and CDR2 is FQGNSA in the germline V gene. The CDR3 contains 15 residues. CDR3 nucleotides: TGTGCCAGCAGTTCTGGACTTACTGACAAAAACATTCAGTACTTC. Translating it yields CASSSGLTDKNIQYF.

The V call is TRBV7-9, the J call TRBJ2-7; tentative D call: TRBD1 (5 bases). This CDR3 spans 13 amino acids. With 3 bases removed from V and 1 base from J, the gap between germline ends came to 7 bases. Germline CDR1 SEHNR, CDR2 FQNEAQ (reference sequence). The CDR3 DNA is TGTGCCAGCAGCTTCCAGGGTTCCTACGAGCAGTACTTC. Amino acid sequence: CASSFQGSYEQYF.

This rearrangement joins TRBV6-1 to TRBJ2-5, with a tentative D call TRBD1 (6 bases). Trimming cost V 7 bases and J 5 bases, with 8 bases left between them. Per the germline V gene, CDR1 is MNHNS and CDR2 is SASEGT. This CDR3 spans 11 amino acids. CDR3 residues: CASNREETQYF. The CDR3 coding sequence is TGTGCCAGCAACAGGGAGGAGACCCAGTACTTC.

This sequence joins TRBV7-6 and TRBJ2-1, with TRBD1 as a possible D gene (6 bases). V was shortened by 5 bases and J by 10 bases, with 12 bases between the two germline ends. This CDR3 comprises 12 residues. Looked up from germline, CDR1 is SGHVS and CDR2 is FNYEAQ. For the CDR3, the DNA is TGTGCCAGCAGCGGGGGCAGGGTAGAGCAGTTCTTC. Translating gives CASSGGRVEQFF.

This chain uses TRBV4-3 with TRBJ2-3; TRBD2 matches 9 bases. The CDR3 extends over 15 amino acids. The V gene end was trimmed by 1 base and the J gene end by 3 bases; junction bases not matched to a gene: 2. Germline V lookup: CDR1 LGHNA, CDR2 YSLEER. In DNA form, the CDR3 reads TGCGCCAGCAGCCAAGGGGCGGGGGGGACAGATACGCAGTATTTT. Protein product: CASSQGAGGTDTQYF.

The chain links TRBV4-3 to TRBJ2-1, with D perhaps TRBD1 (6 bases). The CDR3 totals 18 residues. Between the trimmed V and J ends, which lost 0 bases and 0 bases, there was a span of 15 bases. The V gene's germline CDR1 is LGHNA and CDR2 YSLEER. The DNA for the CDR3 is TGCGCCAGCAGCCAAGAAGGCCCGGACAGTAGCTCCTACAATGAGCAGTTCTTC. The encoded protein is CASSQEGPDSSSYNEQFF.